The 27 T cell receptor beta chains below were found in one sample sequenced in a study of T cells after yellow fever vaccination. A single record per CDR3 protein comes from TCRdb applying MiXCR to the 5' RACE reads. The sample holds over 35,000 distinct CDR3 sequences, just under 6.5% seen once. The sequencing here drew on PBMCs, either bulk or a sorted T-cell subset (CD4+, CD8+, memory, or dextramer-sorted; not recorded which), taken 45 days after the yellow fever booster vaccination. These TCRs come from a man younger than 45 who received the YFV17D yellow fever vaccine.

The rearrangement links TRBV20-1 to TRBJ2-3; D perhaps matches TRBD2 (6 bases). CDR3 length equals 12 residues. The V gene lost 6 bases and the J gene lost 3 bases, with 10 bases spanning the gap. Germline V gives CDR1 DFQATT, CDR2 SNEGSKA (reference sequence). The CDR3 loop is CSAAGGTDTQYF. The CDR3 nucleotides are TGCAGTGCAGCAGGAGGGACAGATACGCAGTATTTT.

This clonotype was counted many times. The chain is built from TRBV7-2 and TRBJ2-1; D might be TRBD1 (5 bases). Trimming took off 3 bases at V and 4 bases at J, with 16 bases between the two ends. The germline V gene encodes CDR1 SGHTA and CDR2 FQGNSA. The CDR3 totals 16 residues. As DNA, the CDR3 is TGTGCCAGCAGCTTCCGGCCGATGCAGGGTTACAATGAGCAGTTCTTC. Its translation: CASSFRPMQGYNEQFF. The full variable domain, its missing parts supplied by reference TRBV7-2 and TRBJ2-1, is GAGVSQSPSNKVTEKGKDVELRCDPISGHTALYWYRQSLGQGLEFLIYFQGNSAPDKSGLPSDRFSAERTGGSVSTLTIQRTQQEDSAVYLCASSFRPMQGYNEQFFGPGTRLTVL.

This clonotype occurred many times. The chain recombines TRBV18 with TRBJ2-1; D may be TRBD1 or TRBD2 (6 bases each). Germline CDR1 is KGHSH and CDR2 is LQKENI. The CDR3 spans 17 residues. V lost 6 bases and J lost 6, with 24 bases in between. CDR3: CASSPLGGASVGNEQFF. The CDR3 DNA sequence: TGTGCCAGCTCTCCCCTGGGGGGCGCAAGTGTTGGCAATGAGCAGTTCTTC.

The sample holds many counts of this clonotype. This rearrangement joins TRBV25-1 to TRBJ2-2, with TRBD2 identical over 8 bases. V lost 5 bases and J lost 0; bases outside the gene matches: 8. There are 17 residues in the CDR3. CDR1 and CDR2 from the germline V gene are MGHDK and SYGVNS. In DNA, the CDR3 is TGTGCCAGCAGTTCTCGCCCGGGGGGGTCGAACACCGGGGAGCTGTTTTTT. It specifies CASSSRPGGSNTGELFF.

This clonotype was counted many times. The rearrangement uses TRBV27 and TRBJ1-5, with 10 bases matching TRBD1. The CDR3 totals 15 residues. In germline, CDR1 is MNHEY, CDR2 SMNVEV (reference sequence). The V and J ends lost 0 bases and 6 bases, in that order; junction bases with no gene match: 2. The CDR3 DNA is TGTGCCAGCAGTTTATCCGGGACAGGGGTTCAGCCCCAGCATTTT. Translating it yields CASSLSGTGVQPQHF.

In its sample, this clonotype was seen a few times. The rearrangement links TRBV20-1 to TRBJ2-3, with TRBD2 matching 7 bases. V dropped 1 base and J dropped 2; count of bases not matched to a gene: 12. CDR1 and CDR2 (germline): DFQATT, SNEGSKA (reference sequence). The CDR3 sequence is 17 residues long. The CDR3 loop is CSARAGLGRGDTDTQYF. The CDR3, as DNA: TGCAGTGCTAGAGCTGGCCTGGGACGGGGGGACACAGATACGCAGTATTTT.

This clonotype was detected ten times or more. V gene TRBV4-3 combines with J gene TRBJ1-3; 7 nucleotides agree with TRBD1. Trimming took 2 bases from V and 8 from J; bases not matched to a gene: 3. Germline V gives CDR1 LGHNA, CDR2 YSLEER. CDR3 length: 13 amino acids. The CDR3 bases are TGCGCCAGCAGCCAAAAACAGGGGCACACCATATATTTT. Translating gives CASSQKQGHTIYF.

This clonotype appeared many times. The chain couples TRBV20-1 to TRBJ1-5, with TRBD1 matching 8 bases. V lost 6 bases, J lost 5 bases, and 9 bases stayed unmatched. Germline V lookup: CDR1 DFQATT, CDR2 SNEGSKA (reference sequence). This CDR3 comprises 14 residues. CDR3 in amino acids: CSALDRGRDQPQHF. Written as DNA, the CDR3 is TGCAGTGCACTTGACAGGGGCCGAGATCAGCCCCAGCATTTT.

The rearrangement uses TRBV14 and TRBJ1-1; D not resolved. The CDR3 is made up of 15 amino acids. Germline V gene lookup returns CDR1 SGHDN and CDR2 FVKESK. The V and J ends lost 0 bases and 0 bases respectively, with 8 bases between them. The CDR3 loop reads CASSQETNMNTEAFF. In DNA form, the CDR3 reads TGTGCCAGCAGCCAAGAGACAAATATGAACACTGAAGCTTTCTTT.

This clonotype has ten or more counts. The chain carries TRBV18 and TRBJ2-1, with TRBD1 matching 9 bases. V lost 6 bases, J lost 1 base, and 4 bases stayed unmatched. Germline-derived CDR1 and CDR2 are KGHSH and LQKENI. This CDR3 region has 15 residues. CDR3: CASSLQGASYNEQFF. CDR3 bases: TGTGCCAGCTCCCTACAGGGGGCTTCCTACAATGAGCAGTTCTTC.

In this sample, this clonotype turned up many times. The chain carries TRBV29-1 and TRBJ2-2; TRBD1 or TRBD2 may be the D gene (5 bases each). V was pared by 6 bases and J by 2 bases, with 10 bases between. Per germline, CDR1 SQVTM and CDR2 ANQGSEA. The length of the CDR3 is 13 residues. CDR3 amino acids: CSVGPFNTGELFF. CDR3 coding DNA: TGCAGCGTGGGACCCTTCAACACCGGGGAGCTGTTTTTT.

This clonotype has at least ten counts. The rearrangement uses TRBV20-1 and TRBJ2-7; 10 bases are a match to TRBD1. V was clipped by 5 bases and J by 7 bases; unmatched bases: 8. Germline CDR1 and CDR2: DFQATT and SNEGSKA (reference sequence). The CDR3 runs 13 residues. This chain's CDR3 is CSAVPGQGWEQYF. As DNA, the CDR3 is TGCAGTGCTGTACCGGGACAGGGGTGGGAGCAGTACTTC.

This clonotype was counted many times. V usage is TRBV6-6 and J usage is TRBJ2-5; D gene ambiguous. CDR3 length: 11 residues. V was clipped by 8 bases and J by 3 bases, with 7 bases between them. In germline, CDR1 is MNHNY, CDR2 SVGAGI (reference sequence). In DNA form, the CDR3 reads TGTGCCAGCTCCGCGAAAGAGACCCAGTACTTC. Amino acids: CASSAKETQYF.

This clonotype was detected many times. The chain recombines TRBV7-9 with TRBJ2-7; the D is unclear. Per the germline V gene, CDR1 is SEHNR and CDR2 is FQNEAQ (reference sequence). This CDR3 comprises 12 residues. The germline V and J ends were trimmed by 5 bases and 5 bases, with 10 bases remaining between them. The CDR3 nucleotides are TGTGCCAGCAGCCAAGGTCTTCACGAGCAGTACTTC. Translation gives CASSQGLHEQYF.

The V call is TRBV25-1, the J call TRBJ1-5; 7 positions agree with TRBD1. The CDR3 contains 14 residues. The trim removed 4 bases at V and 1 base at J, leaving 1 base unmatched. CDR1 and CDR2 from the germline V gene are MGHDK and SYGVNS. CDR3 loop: CASSVQGSNQPQHF. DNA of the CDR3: TGTGCCAGCAGTGTACAGGGGAGCAATCAGCCCCAGCATTTT.

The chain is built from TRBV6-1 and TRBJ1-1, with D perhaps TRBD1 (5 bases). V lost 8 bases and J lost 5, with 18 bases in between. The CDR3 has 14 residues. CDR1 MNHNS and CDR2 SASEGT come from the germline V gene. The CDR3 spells CASSQQGTITEAFF. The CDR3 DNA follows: TGTGCCAGCTCCCAGCAGGGAACTATAACTGAAGCTTTCTTT.

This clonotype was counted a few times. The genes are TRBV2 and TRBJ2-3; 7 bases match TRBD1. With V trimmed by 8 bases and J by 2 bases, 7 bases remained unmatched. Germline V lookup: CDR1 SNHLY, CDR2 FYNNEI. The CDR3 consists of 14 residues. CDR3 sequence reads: CASEEDRYTDTQYF. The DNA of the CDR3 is TGTGCCAGCGAGGAGGACAGGTACACAGATACGCAGTATTTT.

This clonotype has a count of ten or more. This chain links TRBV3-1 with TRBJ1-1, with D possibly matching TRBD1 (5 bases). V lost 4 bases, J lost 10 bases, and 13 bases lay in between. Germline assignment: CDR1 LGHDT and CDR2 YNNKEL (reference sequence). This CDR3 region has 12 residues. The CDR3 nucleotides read TGTGCCAGCAGCCGGGGCAGGATGGGAGCTTTCTTT. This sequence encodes CASSRGRMGAFF.

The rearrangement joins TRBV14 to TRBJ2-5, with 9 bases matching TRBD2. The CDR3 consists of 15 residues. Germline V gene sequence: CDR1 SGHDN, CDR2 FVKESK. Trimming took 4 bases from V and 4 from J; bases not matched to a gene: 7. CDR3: CASSRRSGRLETQYF. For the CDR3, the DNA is TGTGCCAGCAGCCGTCGTAGCGGGAGATTAGAGACCCAGTACTTC.

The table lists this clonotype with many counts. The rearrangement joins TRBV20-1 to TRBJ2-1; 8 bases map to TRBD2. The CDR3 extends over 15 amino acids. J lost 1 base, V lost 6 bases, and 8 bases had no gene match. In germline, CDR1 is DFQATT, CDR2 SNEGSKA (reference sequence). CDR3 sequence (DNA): TGCAGTGCCCCGGGACTAGTTTCGTCCTACAATGAGCAGTTCTTC. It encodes CSAPGLVSSYNEQFF.

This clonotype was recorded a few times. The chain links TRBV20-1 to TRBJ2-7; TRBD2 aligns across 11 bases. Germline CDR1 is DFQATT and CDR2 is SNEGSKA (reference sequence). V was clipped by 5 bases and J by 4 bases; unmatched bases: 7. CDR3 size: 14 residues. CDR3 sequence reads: CSAPIAGGPYEQYF. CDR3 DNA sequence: TGCAGTGCTCCTATAGCGGGAGGGCCTTACGAGCAGTACTTC.

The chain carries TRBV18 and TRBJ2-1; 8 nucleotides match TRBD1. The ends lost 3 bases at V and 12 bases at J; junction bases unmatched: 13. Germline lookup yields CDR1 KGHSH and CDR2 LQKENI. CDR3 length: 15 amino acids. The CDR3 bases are TGTGCCAGCTCACCTTGGGACAGGTCAACGAAGGCGCAGTTCTTC. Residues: CASSPWDRSTKAQFF.

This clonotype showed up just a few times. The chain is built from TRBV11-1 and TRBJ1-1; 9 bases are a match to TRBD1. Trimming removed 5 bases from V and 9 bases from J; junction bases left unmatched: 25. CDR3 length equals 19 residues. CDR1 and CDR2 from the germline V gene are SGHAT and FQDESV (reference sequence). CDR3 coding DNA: TGTGCCAGCAGCCCTCTTCATCCGGGACAGGGAAACGCCGGGGGCCAAGCTTTCTTT. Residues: CASSPLHPGQGNAGGQAFF.

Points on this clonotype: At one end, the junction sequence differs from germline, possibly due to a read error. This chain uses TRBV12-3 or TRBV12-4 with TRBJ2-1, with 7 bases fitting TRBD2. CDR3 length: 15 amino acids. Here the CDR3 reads CASSPGIGSGNGQFF. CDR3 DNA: TGTGCCAGCAGCCCAGGGATAGGAAGCGGGAATGGGCAGTTCTTC.

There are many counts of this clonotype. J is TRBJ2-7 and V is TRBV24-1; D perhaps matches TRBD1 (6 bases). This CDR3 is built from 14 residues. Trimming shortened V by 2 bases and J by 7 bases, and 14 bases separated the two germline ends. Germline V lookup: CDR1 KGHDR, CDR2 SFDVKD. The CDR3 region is CATSDSATGWEQYF. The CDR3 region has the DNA TGTGCCACCAGTGATTCTGCAACAGGGTGGGAGCAGTACTTC.

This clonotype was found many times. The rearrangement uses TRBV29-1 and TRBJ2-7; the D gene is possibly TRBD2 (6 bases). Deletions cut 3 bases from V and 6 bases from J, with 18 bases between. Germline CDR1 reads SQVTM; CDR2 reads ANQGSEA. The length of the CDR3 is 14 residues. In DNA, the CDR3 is TGCAGCGTTGAGTACGGGAGTGGGTCTTCCGAGCAGTACTTC. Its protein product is CSVEYGSGSSEQYF.

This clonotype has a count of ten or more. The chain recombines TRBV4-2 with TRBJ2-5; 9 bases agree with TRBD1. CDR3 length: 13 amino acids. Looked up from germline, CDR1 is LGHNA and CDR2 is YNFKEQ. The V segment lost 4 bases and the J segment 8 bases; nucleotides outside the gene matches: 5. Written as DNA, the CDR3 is TGTGCCAGCAGCCGTGGGACAGGGAATACCCAGTACTTC. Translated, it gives CASSRGTGNTQYF.